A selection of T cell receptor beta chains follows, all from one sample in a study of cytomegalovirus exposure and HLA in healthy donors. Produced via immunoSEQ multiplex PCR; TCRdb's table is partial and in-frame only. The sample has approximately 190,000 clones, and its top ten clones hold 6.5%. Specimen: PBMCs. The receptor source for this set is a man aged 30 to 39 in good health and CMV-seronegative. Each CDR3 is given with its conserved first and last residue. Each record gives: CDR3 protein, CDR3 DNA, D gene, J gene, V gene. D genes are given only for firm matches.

CDR3aa: CASNRDSDYYEQYF; CDR3nt: TGCGCCAGCAACCGGGACAGCGACTACTACGAGCAGTACTTC; d_gene: TRBD1; j_gene: TRBJ2-7; v_gene: TRBV10-2
CDR3aa: CASSTGGGEKLFF; CDR3nt: TGCGCCAGCAGTACCGGGGGTGGTGAAAAACTGTTTTTT; d_gene: NA; j_gene: TRBJ1-4; v_gene: TRBV5-1
CDR3aa: CASSRGSYEQYF; CDR3nt: TGTGCCAGCAGCCGGGGGTCCTACGAGCAGTACTTC; d_gene: NA; j_gene: TRBJ2-7; v_gene: TRBV28
CDR3aa: CASSPFPPTGTYSYNEQFF; CDR3nt: TGTGCCAGCTCCCCCTTCCCCCCGACCGGGACATACTCCTACAATGAGCAGTTCTTC; d_gene: NA; j_gene: TRBJ2-1; v_gene: TRBV18
CDR3aa: CAWSDYNSGGKETQYF; CDR3nt: TGTGCCTGGAGTGATTACAATAGCGGGGGAAAAGAGACCCAGTACTTC; d_gene: TRBD2; j_gene: TRBJ2-5; v_gene: TRBV30
CDR3aa: CAGSLWTNIQETQYF; CDR3nt: TGTGCCGGCAGCCTTTGGACTAACATTCAAGAGACCCAGTACTTC; d_gene: NA; j_gene: TRBJ2-5; v_gene: TRBV5-4
CDR3aa: CASSDIAGNTDTQYF; CDR3nt: TGCGCCAGCAGTGACATCGCAGGAAACACAGATACGCAGTATTTT; d_gene: NA; j_gene: TRBJ2-3; v_gene: TRBV10-1
CDR3aa: CASSFGTVGTGELFF; CDR3nt: TGTGCCAGCAGCTTTGGGACAGTCGGCACCGGGGAGCTGTTTTTT; d_gene: TRBD1; j_gene: TRBJ2-2; v_gene: TRBV7-8
CDR3aa: CASSQVFGTSIRSYNEQFF; CDR3nt: TGCGCCAGCAGCCAAGTCTTCGGGACATCCATCCGCTCCTACAATGAGCAGTTCTTC; d_gene: NA; j_gene: TRBJ2-1; v_gene: TRBV4-3
CDR3aa: CASRQGQVSYEQYF; CDR3nt: TGTGCCAGCAGACAGGGACAGGTCTCCTACGAGCAGTACTTC; d_gene: TRBD1; j_gene: TRBJ2-7; v_gene: TRBV6-1
CDR3aa: CAISVGSKGSYEQYF; CDR3nt: TGTGCCATCAGTGTGGGGAGCAAGGGCTCCTACGAGCAGTACTTC; d_gene: NA; j_gene: TRBJ2-7; v_gene: TRBV10-3
CDR3aa: CASSIPGMGSNQPQHF; CDR3nt: TGTGCCAGTAGTATCCCGGGAATGGGAAGCAATCAGCCCCAGCATTTT; d_gene: NA; j_gene: TRBJ1-5; v_gene: TRBV19
CDR3aa: CASSFLANLGAGELFF; CDR3nt: TGTGCCAGCAGTTTTCTAGCAAATCTCGGGGCCGGGGAGCTGTTTTTT; d_gene: NA; j_gene: TRBJ2-2; v_gene: TRBV7-2
CDR3aa: CASRYNEKLFF; CDR3nt: TGCGCCAGCCGGTACAATGAAAAACTGTTTTTT; d_gene: NA; j_gene: TRBJ1-4; v_gene: TRBV10-2
CDR3aa: CASSEWPRFSGNTIYF; CDR3nt: TGCGCCAGCAGTGAGTGGCCCAGGTTCTCTGGAAACACCATATATTTT; d_gene: NA; j_gene: TRBJ1-3; v_gene: TRBV10-1
CDR3aa: CASSPVGLAGRKLYNEQFF; CDR3nt: TGTGCCAGCAGCCCCGTTGGACTAGCGGGACGGAAACTCTACAATGAGCAGTTCTTC; d_gene: TRBD2; j_gene: TRBJ2-1; v_gene: TRBV7-2
CDR3aa: CASSLRQGAYEQYF; CDR3nt: TGTGCCAGCAGCCTTCGACAGGGGGCCTACGAGCAGTACTTC; d_gene: TRBD1; j_gene: TRBJ2-7; v_gene: TRBV6-5
CDR3aa: CASSLSTSGQQYF; CDR3nt: TGCGCCAGCAGCTTATCTACTAGCGGACAGCAGTACTTC; d_gene: TRBD2; j_gene: TRBJ2-7; v_gene: TRBV5-1
CDR3aa: CASSIGLGLVEAFF; CDR3nt: TGTGCCAGTAGTATAGGGTTGGGACTGGTTGAAGCTTTCTTT; d_gene: NA; j_gene: TRBJ1-1; v_gene: TRBV19
CDR3aa: CASSLDQGRTEAFF; CDR3nt: TGCGCCAGCAGCTTGGATCAGGGGCGCACTGAAGCTTTCTTT; d_gene: NA; j_gene: TRBJ1-1; v_gene: TRBV5-1
CDR3aa: CASSYSGGTSGNTIYF; CDR3nt: TGTGCCAGCAGTTACTCGGGGGGGACGAGTGGAAACACCATATATTTT; d_gene: NA; j_gene: TRBJ1-3; v_gene: TRBV6-5
CDR3aa: CASSQDLLAGLSYNEQFF; CDR3nt: TGCGCCAGCAGCCAAGATCTACTAGCGGGACTCTCCTACAATGAGCAGTTCTTC; d_gene: TRBD2; j_gene: TRBJ2-1; v_gene: TRBV4-3
CDR3aa: CASSQRGTDYEQYF; CDR3nt: TGTGCCAGCAGCCAGCGGGGGACGGACTACGAGCAATACTTC; d_gene: TRBD2; j_gene: TRBJ2-7; v_gene: TRBV11-2
CDR3aa: CASSEGLDHTDTQYF; CDR3nt: TGTGCCAGCAGCGAAGGACTGGATCACACAGATACGCAGTATTTT; d_gene: NA; j_gene: TRBJ2-3; v_gene: TRBV7-2
CDR3aa: CASSPGDDEQFF; CDR3nt: TGTGCCAGCAGCCCAGGGGACGATGAGCAGTTCTTC; d_gene: NA; j_gene: TRBJ2-1; v_gene: TRBV7-9
CDR3aa: CASSLGDRGDGKLFF; CDR3nt: TGTGCCAGCAGCTTAGGGGACAGGGGGGACGGAAAACTGTTTTTT; d_gene: TRBD1; j_gene: TRBJ1-4; v_gene: TRBV9
CDR3aa: CASIPPRPYEQYF; CDR3nt: TGCGCCAGCATCCCCCCCCGTCCCTACGAGCAGTACTTC; d_gene: NA; j_gene: TRBJ2-7; v_gene: TRBV10-1
CDR3aa: CASSPMLGLGAETQYF; CDR3nt: TGTGCCAGCAGCCCGATGCTGGGACTAGGGGCAGAGACCCAGTACTTC; d_gene: TRBD2; j_gene: TRBJ2-5; v_gene: TRBV28
CDR3aa: CASSEPMFLAGDTDTQYF; CDR3nt: TGTGCCAGCAGCGAACCTATGTTTCTAGCGGGGGACACAGATACGCAGTATTTT; d_gene: TRBD2; j_gene: TRBJ2-3; v_gene: TRBV11-2
CDR3aa: CASSPGTLYEQYF; CDR3nt: TGCGCCAGCAGCCCCGGGACTCTCTACGAGCAGTACTTC; d_gene: NA; j_gene: TRBJ2-7; v_gene: TRBV5-1